The 32 T cell receptor beta chains reported below all come from one sample, sequenced in a study of Graves' ophthalmopathy and Graves' hyperthyroidism. RNA served as the template for amplifying TCR beta CDR3 regions. The workflow started with a first-round RT-PCR run with HTBI primers and then moved on to a second-round multiplex PCR. In TCRdb, the multiplex PCR reads were re-called with MiXCR into one record per CDR3 protein. Seen here are hundreds of thousands of distinct CDR3 sequences, around a fifth observed once, and the top ten hold 2.5% to 3.5%. The specimen was peripheral blood. These receptors originate from a woman younger than 30 with stable Graves' hyperthyroidism.

This clonotype has ten or more counts. V usage is TRBV30 and J usage is TRBJ1-5; D is undetermined. Germline CDR1 is GTSNPN and CDR2 is SVGIG (reference sequence). The CDR3 spans 13 residues. V shed 1 base and J shed 3 bases, with 7 bases lying between them. CDR3 DNA: TGTGCCTGGAGTGGCAGCCCCAATCAGCCCCAGCATTTT. Its translation: CAWSGSPNQPQHF.

The gene calls are TRBV7-8 and TRBJ2-2; TRBD2 matches 15 bases. The germline V gene encodes CDR1 SGHVS and CDR2 FQNEAQ. Losses at the gene ends were 5 bases for V and 6 bases for J; bases not matched to a gene: 4. The CDR3 spans 16 residues. In DNA form, the CDR3 reads TGTGCCAGCAGCAGGACTAGCGGGAGGGCCGCCGGGGAGCTGTTTTTT. It specifies CASSRTSGRAAGELFF.

In its sample, this clonotype was seen a few times. V and J are TRBV18 and TRBJ2-2; D may be TRBD2 (5 bases). Germline V gene lookup returns CDR1 KGHSH and CDR2 LQKENI. The CDR3 length is 15 residues. With 1 base removed from V and 2 bases from J, the gap between germline ends came to 8 bases. The DNA of the CDR3 is TGTGCCAGCTCACCACGTAGCGACAACACCGGGGAGCTGTTTTTT. Amino acids: CASSPRSDNTGELFF.

There are many counts of this clonotype. The chain carries TRBV18 and TRBJ2-7; D is unresolved. This CDR3 region has 13 residues. Germline lookup yields CDR1 KGHSH and CDR2 LQKENI. Trimming took off 0 bases at V and 4 bases at J, with 7 bases between the two ends. In nucleotides, the CDR3 is TGTGCCAGCTCACCACCGAGCGATTACGAGCAGTACTTC. It translates to CASSPPSDYEQYF.

This clonotype was seen ten or more times. The chain couples TRBV10-3 to TRBJ2-5; perhaps D is TRBD1 or TRBD2 (5 bases each). The CDR3 runs 14 residues. CDR1 and CDR2 from the germline V gene are ENHRY and SYGVKD. With 0 bases removed from V and 4 bases from J, the gap between germline ends came to 9 bases. CDR3 amino acids: CAISESRDPETQYF. For the CDR3, the DNA is TGTGCCATCAGTGAGTCAAGGGACCCAGAGACCCAGTACTTC.

The table lists this clonotype with many counts. The rearrangement joins TRBV24-1 to TRBJ2-2; a weak D match, TRBD2 (6 bases). The germline V and J ends were trimmed by 11 bases and 3 bases, with 15 bases remaining between them. The length of the CDR3 is 14 residues. The germline V gene has CDR1 KGHDR and CDR2 SFDVKD. The DNA of the CDR3 is TGTGCCATTCAAGGGCCGGGGGACACCGGGGAGCTGTTTTTT. Protein sequence: CAIQGPGDTGELFF.

The chain carries TRBV20-1 and TRBJ2-5; 14 positions agree with TRBD2. In germline, CDR1 is DFQATT, CDR2 SNEGSKA (reference sequence). The CDR3 contains 15 residues. Unmatched junction bases numbered 7, after V lost 6 bases and J lost 4 bases. CDR3: CSANGLAGGLETQYF. The CDR3 bases are TGCAGTGCCAACGGACTAGCGGGAGGTCTAGAGACCCAGTACTTC.

This chain links TRBV6-1 with TRBJ1-5; 9 bases line up with TRBD1. This CDR3 region has 16 residues. The junction had 8 bases not matched to a gene; V was cut back by 3 bases and J by 5 bases. From germline, CDR1 is MNHNS and CDR2 SASEGT. The CDR3 DNA is TGTGCCAGCAGTGACCAATCACAGGGGGCATATCAGCCCCAGCATTTT. Its translation is CASSDQSQGAYQPQHF.

This clonotype was counted at least ten times. The chain carries TRBV5-5 and TRBJ1-1; D unresolved. V was trimmed by 1 base and J by 0 bases, leaving 7 bases between them. The CDR3 sequence is 14 residues long. Germline V CDR1 and CDR2: SGHKS, YYEKEE (reference sequence). CDR3 coding DNA: TGTGCCAGCAGCTTGCAGGTCATGAACACTGAAGCTTTCTTT. It codes for CASSLQVMNTEAFF.

The chain has TRBV30 and TRBJ1-1, with D unresolved. Germline V gives CDR1 GTSNPN, CDR2 SVGIG (reference sequence). Between the trimmed V and J ends, which lost 1 base and 4 bases, there was a span of 13 bases. This CDR3 region has 14 residues. The CDR3 loop reads CAWSEWVGCTEAFF. The CDR3 DNA reads TGTGCCTGGAGTGAATGGGTGGGCTGCACTGAAGCTTTCTTT.

At least ten counts were recorded for this clonotype. J is TRBJ2-7 and V is TRBV20-1, with TRBD2 matching 7 bases. In germline, CDR1 is DFQATT, CDR2 SNEGSKA (reference sequence). V trimming: 2 bases; J trimming: 3 bases; junction bases outside the gene matches: 4. This CDR3 spans 13 amino acids. The CDR3 reads CSARLRGSYEQYF. For the CDR3, the DNA is TGCAGTGCTAGACTTCGCGGGAGCTACGAGCAGTACTTC.

The chain uses TRBV7-9 and TRBJ1-6; D not resolved. Germline V gives CDR1 SEHNR, CDR2 FQNEAQ (reference sequence). This CDR3 spans 16 amino acids. V gave up 5 bases and J gave up 8 bases, with 19 bases separating them. CDR3 in amino acids: CASSPTARGIDSPLHF. CDR3 in DNA: TGTGCCAGCAGCCCCACGGCGCGGGGTATCGATTCACCCCTCCACTTT.

A few counts support this clonotype. A junction end diverges from the germline sequence, so it may reflect a read error. V is TRBV19 and J is TRBJ2-2, with a possible D match to TRBD2 (5 bases). The CDR3 totals 14 residues. The germline V gene has CDR1 LNHDA and CDR2 SQIVND (reference sequence). The CDR3, as DNA: TGTGCCAGTAGTATTGCGGCGAACACCGGGGAGCTGTGTTTT. Translating gives CASSIAANTGELCF.

The CDR3, as DNA: TGTGCCAGCAGGCGGGAGAACTCCTACGAGCAGTACTTC. This encodes CASRRENSYEQYF. The chain has TRBV6-2 or TRBV6-3 and TRBJ2-7; 7 bases match TRBD2. The germline V gene has CDR1 MNHEY and CDR2 SVGEGT. Trimming removed 6 bases from V and 0 bases from J; junction bases left unmatched: 2. This CDR3 spans 13 amino acids.

This clonotype was picked up one time. The J gene is TRBJ1-6, the V gene TRBV27, with D uncertain. The CDR3 spans 14 residues. V was pared by 3 bases and J by 7 bases, with 10 bases between. Germline V gene sequence: CDR1 MNHEY, CDR2 SMNVEV (reference sequence). The CDR3 region is CASSFRLGNSPLHF. The CDR3 nucleotides read TGTGCCAGCAGTTTCCGTTTGGGGAATTCACCCCTCCACTTT.

The chain carries TRBV11-2 and TRBJ1-5; D may be TRBD1 (5 bases). The ends were cut back, 5 bases at V and 0 bases at J, with 20 bases in the middle. The germline gives CDR1 SGHAT, CDR2 FQNNGV. The CDR3 runs to 18 residues. The CDR3 DNA sequence: TGTGCCAGCAGCCCAGACCGGGCAGGGAGGTATAGCAATCAGCCCCAGCATTTT. It is translated as CASSPDRAGRYSNQPQHF.

Ten or more counts support this clonotype. The chain uses TRBV9 and TRBJ1-2; the match to TRBD1 covers 7 bases. Losses at the gene ends were 3 bases for V and 5 bases for J; bases not matched to a gene: 7. Germline assignment: CDR1 SGDLS and CDR2 YYNGEE. The CDR3 runs to 14 residues. The CDR3 here is CASSGGGQKYGYTF. CDR3 nucleotides: TGTGCCAGCAGCGGGGGGGGACAGAAGTATGGCTACACCTTC.

This clonotype was detected ten times or more. The chain employs TRBV7-9 and TRBJ1-1; unclear D gene. The CDR3 consists of 12 residues. Trimming shortened V by 5 bases and J by 5 bases, and 9 bases separated the two germline ends. Looked up from germline, CDR1 is SEHNR and CDR2 is FQNEAQ (reference sequence). DNA for the CDR3: TGTGCCAGCAGCACATGGGCTACTGAAGCTTTCTTT. Translation: CASSTWATEAFF.

This clonotype occurred many times. J is TRBJ2-7 and V is TRBV2; D possibly corresponds to TRBD2 (6 bases). V lost 6 bases and J 0 bases, leaving 12 bases between the germline ends. CDR3 length: 14 residues. Germline V CDR1 and CDR2: SNHLY, FYNNEI. CDR3 sequence: CASRTRTISYEQYF. The CDR3 coding sequence is TGTGCCAGCAGAACAAGGACTATCTCCTACGAGCAGTACTTC. The complete variable domain, with remaining parts taken from reference TRBV2 and TRBJ2-7, reads EPEVTQTPSHQVTQMGQEVILRCVPISNHLYFYWYRQILGQKVEFLVSFYNNEISEKSEIFDDQFSVERPDGSNFTLKIRSTKLEDSAMYFCASRTRTISYEQYFGPGTRLTVT.

Remarks on this clonotype: A much larger clone lies one base from this, so it may be a read error. This CDR3 reads CASIRMNRDRVHGYTF. CDR3 coding DNA: TGTGCCAGCATCCGGATGAACCGGGACAGGGTACATGGCTACACCTTC. V is TRBV4-2 and J is TRBJ1-2; 9 positions match TRBD1. This CDR3 comprises 16 residues. The V gene end was trimmed by 7 bases and the J gene end by 6 bases; junction bases not matched to a gene: 15. The V gene's germline CDR1 is LGHNA and CDR2 YNFKEQ.

On this clonotype: Germline is not matched at one junction end, which may reflect a read error. The chain joins TRBV12-3 or TRBV12-4 to TRBJ2-7, with D unresolved. This CDR3 is built from 13 residues. The CDR3 DNA reads as TGTGCCAGCAGTTCTATCGGTTTCTACGATCAGTACTTC. It is translated as CASSSIGFYDQYF.

This clonotype has at least ten counts. The chain couples TRBV4-1 to TRBJ2-4; D not certain. CDR3 size: 17 residues. Germline CDR1 reads MGHRA; CDR2 reads YSYEKL. V was cut by 0 bases and J by 1 base, with 13 bases left in between. The DNA of the CDR3 is TGCGCCAGCAGCCAAGATTCGGCTGTTGGGGCCAAAAACATTCAGTACTTC. It is translated as CASSQDSAVGAKNIQYF.

V gene TRBV20-1 combines with J gene TRBJ2-7; weak D call: TRBD2 (5 bases). Germline V gene lookup returns CDR1 DFQATT and CDR2 SNEGSKA (reference sequence). The V end lost 7 bases, the J end lost 7 bases, and 14 bases lay between the germline ends. The CDR3 length is 11 residues. The chain's CDR3 is CSVQTQREQYF. The CDR3 region has the DNA TGCAGTGTCCAAACTCAGCGGGAGCAGTACTTC.

Concerning this clonotype: A much larger clone differs from this one at a single base, so this may be a read error. The chain has TRBV20-1 and TRBJ2-4; TRBD1 agrees at 9 bases. The ends lost 4 bases at V and 14 bases at J; junction bases unmatched: 12. Germline CDR1 DFQATT, CDR2 SNEGSKA (reference sequence). The CDR3 is 13 residues long. In nucleotides, the CDR3 is TGCAGTGCTACGACAGGGGGTTCCTACGAGAAGTACTTC. The encoded protein is CSATTGGSYEKYF.

This clonotype showed up many times. The chain uses TRBV7-2 and TRBJ1-5, with 9 bases aligning to TRBD1. The J segment lost 4 bases and the V segment lost 5 bases, leaving 9 bases of the junction unmatched. Germline CDR1 is SGHTA and CDR2 is FQGNSA. The CDR3 covers 16 residues. The CDR3 loop reads CASSISTGTGNQPQHF. For the CDR3, the DNA is TGTGCCAGCAGCATCTCAACCGGGACAGGGAATCAGCCCCAGCATTTT.

This clonotype was observed a few times. The J gene is TRBJ1-2, the V gene TRBV4-1; the D is unclear. CDR3 size: 15 residues. CDR1 is MGHRA and CDR2 is YSYEKL in the germline V gene. Deletions cut 0 bases from V and 5 bases from J, with 13 bases between. CDR3 protein: CASSQDWEGRYGYTF. The CDR3 DNA sequence: TGCGCCAGCAGCCAAGATTGGGAGGGTCGGTATGGCTACACCTTC.

This clonotype showed up just a few times. The genes are TRBV6-1 and TRBJ2-1, with 9 bases lining up with TRBD2. The CDR3 is 15 residues long. CDR1 and CDR2 from the germline V gene are MNHNS and SASEGT. V dropped 7 bases and J dropped 4; count of bases not matched to a gene: 8. The CDR3, as DNA: TGTGCCAGCATGCAGCGGGAGGCGGGGTACAATGAGCAGTTCTTC. Its protein product is CASMQREAGYNEQFF.

The chain joins TRBV12-3 or TRBV12-4 to TRBJ2-7; 8 nucleotides line up with TRBD2. CDR3 length: 15 residues. V dropped 7 bases and J dropped 2; count of bases not matched to a gene: 10. The DNA of the CDR3 is TGTGCCAGCACCAGAAGTAGCGGGGCAGCCTACGAGCAGTACTTC. Its protein is CASTRSSGAAYEQYF.

This clonotype has at least ten counts. J is TRBJ2-5 and V is TRBV27; the D gene is possibly TRBD1 (6 bases). The ends were cut back, 3 bases at V and 5 bases at J, with 22 bases in the middle. Germline CDR1 is MNHEY and CDR2 is SMNVEV (reference sequence). This CDR3 has 17 residues. The CDR3 sequence: CASSFFPGRGERETQYF. The CDR3 DNA sequence: TGTGCCAGCAGTTTTTTCCCGGGCAGGGGAGAGCGGGAGACCCAGTACTTC.

This clonotype came up a few times. The chain uses TRBV30 and TRBJ2-5; TRBD2 might be the D (6 bases). The CDR3 is 14 residues long. The V gene lost 3 bases and the J gene lost 7 bases, with 18 bases spanning the gap. Germline V lookup: CDR1 GTSNPN, CDR2 SVGIG (reference sequence). CDR3 in DNA: TGTGCCTGGAGAGCAGCGGGCGCCTCGCGGACCCAGTACTTC. This translates into CAWRAAGASRTQYF.

This clonotype has at least ten counts. This sequence joins TRBV12-3 or TRBV12-4 and TRBJ2-7; TRBD2 might be the D (6 bases). This CDR3 comprises 12 residues. The V end lost 5 bases, the J end lost 5 bases, and 10 bases lay between the germline ends. The CDR3 here is CASSTSWNEQYF. DNA for the CDR3: TGTGCCAGCAGTACTAGCTGGAACGAGCAGTACTTC.

In its sample, this clonotype was seen many times. The chain has TRBV20-1 and TRBJ1-5; weak D call: TRBD1 (6 bases). The CDR3 covers 12 residues. The V gene lost 4 bases and the J gene lost 7 bases, with 11 bases spanning the gap. Germline V gives CDR1 DFQATT, CDR2 SNEGSKA (reference sequence). In DNA form, the CDR3 reads TGCAGTGCTACAGGGGTTGGCCAGCCCCAGCATTTT. Translating gives CSATGVGQPQHF.